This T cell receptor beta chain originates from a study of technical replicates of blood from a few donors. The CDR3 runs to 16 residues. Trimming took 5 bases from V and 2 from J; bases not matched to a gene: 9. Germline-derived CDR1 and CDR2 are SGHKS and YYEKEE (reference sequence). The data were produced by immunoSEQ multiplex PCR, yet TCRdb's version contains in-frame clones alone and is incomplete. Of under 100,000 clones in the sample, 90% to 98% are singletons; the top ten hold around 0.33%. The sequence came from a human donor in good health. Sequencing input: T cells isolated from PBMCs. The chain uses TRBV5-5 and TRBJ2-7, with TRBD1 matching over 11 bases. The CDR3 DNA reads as TGTGCCAGCAGTTATACCCCGGGACAGGGGGCCTACGAGCAGTACTTC. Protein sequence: CASSYTPGQGAYEQYF.